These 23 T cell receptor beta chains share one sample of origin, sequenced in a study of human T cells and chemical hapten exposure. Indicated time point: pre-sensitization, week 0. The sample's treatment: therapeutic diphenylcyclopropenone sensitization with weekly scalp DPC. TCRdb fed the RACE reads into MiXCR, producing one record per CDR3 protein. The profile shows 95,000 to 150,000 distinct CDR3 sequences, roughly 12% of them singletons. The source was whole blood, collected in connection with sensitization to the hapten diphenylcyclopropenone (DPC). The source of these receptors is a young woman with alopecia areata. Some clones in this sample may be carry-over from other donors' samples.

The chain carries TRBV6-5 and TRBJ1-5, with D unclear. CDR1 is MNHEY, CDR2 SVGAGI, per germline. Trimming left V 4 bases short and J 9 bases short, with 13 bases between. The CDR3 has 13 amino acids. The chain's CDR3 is CASSSEGGGPQHF. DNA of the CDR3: TGTGCCAGCAGTTCTGAGGGCGGAGGGCCCCAGCATTTT.

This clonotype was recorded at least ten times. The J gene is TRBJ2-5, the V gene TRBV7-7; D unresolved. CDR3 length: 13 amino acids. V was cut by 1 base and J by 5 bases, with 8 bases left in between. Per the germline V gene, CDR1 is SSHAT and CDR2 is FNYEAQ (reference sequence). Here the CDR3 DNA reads TGTGCCAGCAGCTTAGACGCGTTGGAGACCCAGTACTTC. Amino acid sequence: CASSLDALETQYF. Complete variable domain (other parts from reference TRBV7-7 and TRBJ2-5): GAGVSQSPRYKVTKRGQDVTLRCDPISSHATLYWYQQALGQGPEFLTYFNYEAQPDKSGLPSDRFSAERPEGSISTLTIQRTEQRDSAMYRCASSLDALETQYFGPGTRLLVL.

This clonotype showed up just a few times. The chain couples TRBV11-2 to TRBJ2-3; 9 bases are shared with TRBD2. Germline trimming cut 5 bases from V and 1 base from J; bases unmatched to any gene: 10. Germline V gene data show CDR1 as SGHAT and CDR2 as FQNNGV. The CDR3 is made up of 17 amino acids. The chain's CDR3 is CASSPGLAGRRTDTQYF. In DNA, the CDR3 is TGTGCCAGCAGCCCCGGGCTAGCGGGGCGACGCACAGATACGCAGTATTTT.

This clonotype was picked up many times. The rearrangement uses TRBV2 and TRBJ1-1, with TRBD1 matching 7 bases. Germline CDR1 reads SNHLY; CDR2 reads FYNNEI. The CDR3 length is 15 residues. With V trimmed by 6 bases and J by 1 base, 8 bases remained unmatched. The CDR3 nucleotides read TGTGCCAGCAGAGTACAGGGGAGAGGGAACACTGAAGCTTTCTTT. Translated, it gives CASRVQGRGNTEAFF.

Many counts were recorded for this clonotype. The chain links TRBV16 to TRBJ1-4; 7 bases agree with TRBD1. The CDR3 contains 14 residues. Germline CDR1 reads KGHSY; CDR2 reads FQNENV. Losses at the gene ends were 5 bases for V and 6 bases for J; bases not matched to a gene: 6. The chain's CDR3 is CASSSDRPYEKLFF. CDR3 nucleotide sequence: TGTGCCAGCAGCTCGGACAGGCCCTATGAAAAACTGTTTTTT.

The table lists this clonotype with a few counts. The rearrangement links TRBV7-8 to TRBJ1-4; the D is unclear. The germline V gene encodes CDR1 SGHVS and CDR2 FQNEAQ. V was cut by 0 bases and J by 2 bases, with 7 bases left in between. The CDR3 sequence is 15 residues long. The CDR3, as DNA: TGTGCCAGCAGCTTAGCAGGCACGACTAATGAAAAACTGTTTTTT. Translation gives CASSLAGTTNEKLFF. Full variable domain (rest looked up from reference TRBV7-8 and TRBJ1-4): GAGVSQSPRYKVAKRGQDVALRCDPISGHVSLFWYQQALGQGPEFLTYFQNEAQLDKSGLPSDRFFAERPEGSVSTLKIQRTQQEDSAVYLCASSLAGTTNEKLFFGSGTQLSVL.

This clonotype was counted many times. The CDR3 reads CSVDKEGGYGYTF. CDR3 nucleotides: TGCAGCGTTGACAAGGAGGGAGGCTATGGCTACACCTTC. This chain links TRBV29-1 with TRBJ1-2; unclear D gene. The germline V and J ends were trimmed by 3 bases and 4 bases, with 12 bases remaining between them. Germline assignment: CDR1 SQVTM and CDR2 ANQGSEA. This CDR3 has 13 amino acids.

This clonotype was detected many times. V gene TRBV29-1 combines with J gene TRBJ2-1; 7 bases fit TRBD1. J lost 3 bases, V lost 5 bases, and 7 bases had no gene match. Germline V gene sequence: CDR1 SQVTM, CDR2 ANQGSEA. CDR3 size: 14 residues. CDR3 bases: TGCAGCGTTATATCGGGACAGCTCTACAATGAGCAGTTCTTC. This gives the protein CSVISGQLYNEQFF.

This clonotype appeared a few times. The CDR3 DNA reads TGTGCCAGTAGTCCCTTGGGTCGGACAGATACGCAGTATTTT. Translating it yields CASSPLGRTDTQYF. The J gene is TRBJ2-3, the V gene TRBV19; D is ambiguous. CDR1 and CDR2 (germline): LNHDA, SQIVND (reference sequence). The CDR3 is 14 amino acids. The V end was cut by 5 bases, the J end by 3 bases, with 12 bases between.

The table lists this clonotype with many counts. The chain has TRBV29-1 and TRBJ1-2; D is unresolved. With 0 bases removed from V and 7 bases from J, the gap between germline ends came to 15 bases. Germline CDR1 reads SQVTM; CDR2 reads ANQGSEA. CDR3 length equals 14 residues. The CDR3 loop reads CSVEEVPGIGGYTF. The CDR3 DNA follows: TGCAGCGTTGAAGAAGTACCGGGGATCGGTGGCTACACCTTC.

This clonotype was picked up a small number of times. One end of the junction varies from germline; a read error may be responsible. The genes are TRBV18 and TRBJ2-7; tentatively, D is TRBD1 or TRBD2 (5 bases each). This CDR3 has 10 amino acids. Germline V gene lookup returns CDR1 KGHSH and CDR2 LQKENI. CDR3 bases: TGTGCCAGCTCCCCTCCGGGGCCTAACTTC. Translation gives CASSPPGPNF.

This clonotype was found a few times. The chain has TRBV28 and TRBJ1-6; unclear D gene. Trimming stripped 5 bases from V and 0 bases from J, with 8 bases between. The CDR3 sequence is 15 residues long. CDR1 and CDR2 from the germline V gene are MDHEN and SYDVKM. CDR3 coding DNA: TGTGCCAGCAGTCGGATGAGCTCCTATAATTCACCCCTCCACTTT. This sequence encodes CASSRMSSYNSPLHF.

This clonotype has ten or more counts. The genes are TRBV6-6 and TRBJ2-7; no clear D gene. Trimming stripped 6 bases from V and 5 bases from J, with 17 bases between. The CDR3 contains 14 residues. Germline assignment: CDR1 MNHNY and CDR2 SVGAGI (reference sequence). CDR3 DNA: TGTGCCAGCAGACTGGGATACACTATTAACGAGCAGTACTTC. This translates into CASRLGYTINEQYF.

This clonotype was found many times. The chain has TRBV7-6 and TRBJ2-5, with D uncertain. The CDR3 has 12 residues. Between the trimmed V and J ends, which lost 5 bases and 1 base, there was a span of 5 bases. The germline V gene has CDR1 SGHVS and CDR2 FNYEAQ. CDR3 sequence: CASSPLQETQYF. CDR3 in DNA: TGTGCCAGCAGCCCACTCCAAGAGACCCAGTACTTC.

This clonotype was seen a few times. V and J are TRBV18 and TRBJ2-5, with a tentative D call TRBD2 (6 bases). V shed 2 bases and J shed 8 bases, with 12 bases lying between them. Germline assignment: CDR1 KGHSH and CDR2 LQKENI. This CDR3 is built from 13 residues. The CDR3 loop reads CASSPGEAGTQYF. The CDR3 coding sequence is TGTGCCAGCTCACCAGGGGAGGCCGGAACCCAGTACTTC.

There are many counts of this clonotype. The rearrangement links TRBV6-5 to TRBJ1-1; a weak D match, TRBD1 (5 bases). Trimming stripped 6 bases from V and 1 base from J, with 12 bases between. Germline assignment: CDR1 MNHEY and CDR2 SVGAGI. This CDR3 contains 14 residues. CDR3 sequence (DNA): TGTGCCAGCAGCCGTTTTGACAGGAACACTGAAGCTTTCTTT. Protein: CASSRFDRNTEAFF.

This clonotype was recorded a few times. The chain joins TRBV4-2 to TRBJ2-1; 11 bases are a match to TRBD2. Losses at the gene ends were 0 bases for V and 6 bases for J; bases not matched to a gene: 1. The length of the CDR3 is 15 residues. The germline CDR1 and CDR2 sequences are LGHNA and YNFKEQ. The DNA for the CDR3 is TGTGCCAGCAGCCAAGATAGCGGGGGGGCCAATGAGCAGTTCTTC. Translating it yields CASSQDSGGANEQFF.

In nucleotides, the CDR3 is TGTGCCAGCAGCCCCCAAACCGGGACATTAAGTGAGCAGTTCTTC. Translating it yields CASSPQTGTLSEQFF. This rearrangement joins TRBV7-2 to TRBJ2-1, with a weak D call TRBD1 (6 bases). Germline V CDR1 and CDR2: SGHTA, FQGNSA. V shed 5 bases and J shed 9 bases, with 20 bases lying between them. The CDR3 totals 15 residues.

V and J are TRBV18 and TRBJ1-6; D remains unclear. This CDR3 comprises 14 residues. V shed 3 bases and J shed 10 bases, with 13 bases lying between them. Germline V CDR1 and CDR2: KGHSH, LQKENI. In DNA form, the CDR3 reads TGTGCCAGCTCACCCTATGGCGGAAGCTCACCCCTCCACTTT. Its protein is CASSPYGGSSPLHF.

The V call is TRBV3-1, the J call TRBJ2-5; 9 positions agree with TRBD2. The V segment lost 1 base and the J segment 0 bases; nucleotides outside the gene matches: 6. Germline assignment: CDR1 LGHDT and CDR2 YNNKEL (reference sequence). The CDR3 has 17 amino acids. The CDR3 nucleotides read TGTGCCAGCAGCCAAGTATGGCGGGGGGGCTACCAAGAGACCCAGTACTTC. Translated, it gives CASSQVWRGGYQETQYF.

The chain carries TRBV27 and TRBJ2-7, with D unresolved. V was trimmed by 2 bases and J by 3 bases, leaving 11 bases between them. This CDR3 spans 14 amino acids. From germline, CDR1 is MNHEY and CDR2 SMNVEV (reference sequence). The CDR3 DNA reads TGTGCCAGCAGTTTAGACGGAGTACGCTACGAGCAGTACTTC. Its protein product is CASSLDGVRYEQYF.

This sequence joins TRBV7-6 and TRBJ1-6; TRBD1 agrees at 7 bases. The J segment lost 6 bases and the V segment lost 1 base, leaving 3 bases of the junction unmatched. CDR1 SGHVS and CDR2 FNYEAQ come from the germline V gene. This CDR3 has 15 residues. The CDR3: CASSLEGAVNSPLHF. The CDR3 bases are TGTGCCAGCAGCTTAGAGGGGGCGGTTAATTCACCCCTCCACTTT.

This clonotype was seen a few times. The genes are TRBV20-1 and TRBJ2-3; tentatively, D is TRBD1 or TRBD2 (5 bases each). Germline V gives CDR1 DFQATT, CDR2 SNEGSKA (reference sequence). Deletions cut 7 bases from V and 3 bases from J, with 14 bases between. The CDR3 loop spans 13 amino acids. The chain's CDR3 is CSVGGAITDTQYF. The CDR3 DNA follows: TGCAGTGTTGGGGGTGCTATTACAGATACGCAGTATTTT.